These 2 T cell receptor beta chains were all obtained from the same sample, sequenced in a study of T cell responses to AZD1222 COVID-19 vaccine. TCRdb's table, derived via immunoSEQ multiplex PCR, lists solely in-frame clones and lacks some. The sample holds 150,000 to 200,000 clones; around 92% are singletons and the top ten take about 2.5%. This material consisted of peripheral blood, taken on day 0 of AZD1222 vaccination. These receptor sequences come from an adult in good health.

The chain uses TRBV18 and TRBJ2-7; possible D gene TRBD2, 6 bases. Germline V gives CDR1 KGHSH, CDR2 LQKENI. CDR3 length equals 13 residues. Trimming stripped 2 bases from V and 7 bases from J, with 12 bases between. The DNA of the CDR3 is TGTGCCAGCTCACCAGGTCTCGCGGGGGAGCAGTACTTC. This codes for CASSPGLAGEQYF.

The chain recombines TRBV4-2 with TRBJ1-4; 8 bases line up with TRBD1. Germline trimming cut 3 bases from V and 3 bases from J; bases unmatched to any gene: 0. CDR3 length equals 14 residues. Germline CDR1 and CDR2: LGHNA and YNFKEQ. CDR3 in amino acids: CASSQDRANEKLFF. The CDR3 DNA reads TGTGCCAGCAGCCAGGACAGGGCTAATGAAAAACTGTTTTTT.